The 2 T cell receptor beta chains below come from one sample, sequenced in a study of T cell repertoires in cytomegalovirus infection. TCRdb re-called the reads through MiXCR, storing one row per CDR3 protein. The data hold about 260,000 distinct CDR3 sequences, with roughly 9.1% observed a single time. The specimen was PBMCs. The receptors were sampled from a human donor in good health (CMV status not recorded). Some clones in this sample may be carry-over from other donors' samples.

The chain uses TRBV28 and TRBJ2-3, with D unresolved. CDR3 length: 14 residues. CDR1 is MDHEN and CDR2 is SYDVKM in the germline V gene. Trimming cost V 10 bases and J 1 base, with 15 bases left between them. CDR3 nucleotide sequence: TGTGCCACCGGAGATCCCGCTGGCACAGATACGCAGTATTTT. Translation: CATGDPAGTDTQYF.

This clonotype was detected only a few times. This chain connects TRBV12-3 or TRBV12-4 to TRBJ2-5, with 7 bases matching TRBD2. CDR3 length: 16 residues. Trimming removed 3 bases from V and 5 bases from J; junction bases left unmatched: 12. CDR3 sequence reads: CASSLNQGGSGETQYF. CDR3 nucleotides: TGTGCCAGCAGTTTGAACCAGGGAGGGTCGGGGGAGACCCAGTACTTC.